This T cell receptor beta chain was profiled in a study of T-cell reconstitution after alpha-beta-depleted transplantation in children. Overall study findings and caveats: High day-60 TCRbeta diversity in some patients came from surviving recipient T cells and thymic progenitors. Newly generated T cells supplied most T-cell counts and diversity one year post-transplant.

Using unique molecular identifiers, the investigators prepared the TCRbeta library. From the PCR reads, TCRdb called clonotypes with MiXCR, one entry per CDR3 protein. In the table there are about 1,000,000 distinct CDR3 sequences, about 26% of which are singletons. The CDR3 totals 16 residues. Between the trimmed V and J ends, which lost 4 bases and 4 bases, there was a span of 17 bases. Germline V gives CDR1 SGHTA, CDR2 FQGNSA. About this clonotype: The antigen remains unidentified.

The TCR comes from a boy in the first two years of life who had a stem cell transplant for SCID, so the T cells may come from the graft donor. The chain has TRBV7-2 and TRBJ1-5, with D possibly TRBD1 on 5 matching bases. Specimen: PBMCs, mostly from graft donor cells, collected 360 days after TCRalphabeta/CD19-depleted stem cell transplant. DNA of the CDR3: TGTGCCAGCAGCTCCCAGGAGGGGTTTAGAAATCAGCCCCAGCATTTT. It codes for CASSSQEGFRNQPQHF.